A selection of T cell receptor beta chains follows, all from one sample in a study of CD8 T cells in Susac syndrome. Using its own MiXCR run on the immunoSEQ multiplex PCR reads, TCRdb lists one record per CDR3 protein. The repertoire consists of some 96,000 distinct CDR3 sequences, with roughly 96% occurring once and the leading ten covering 0.25% to 0.35%. Sequenced: CD8+ T cells from PBMCs. These receptors came from a human donor with Susac syndrome. The conserved cysteine and the conserved F or W are not part of the CDR3 here.

J	V	length	CDR3
TRBJ1-2	TRBV29-1	12	SVDWQIPNYGYT
TRBJ1-1	TRBV6-4	12	ASSETGLNTEAF
TRBJ2-7	TRBV29-1	11	SVFTGFPREQY
TRBJ2-5	TRBV4-2	13	ASSQDGREAETQY
TRBJ2-5	TRBV2	11	ARSRRKQETQY
TRBJ2-7	TRBV20-1	9	SARDGREQY
TRBJ1-5	TRBV3-1	15	ASSQDRQGGSNQPQH
TRBJ1-1	TRBV28	12	ASSLGTFNTEAF
TRBJ1-2	TRBV20-1	10	SAMPLGAIYT
TRBJ2-1	TRBV12-3/TRBV12-4	12	ASSLGPGGYEQF
TRBJ2-3	TRBV20-1	12	SARPQGHSVLGY
TRBJ1-4	TRBV29-1	9	SVRRGGKLF
TRBJ2-7	TRBV29-1	10	SVETQGYEQY
TRBJ2-3	TRBV9	9	ASGDIDTQY
TRBJ2-3	TRBV5-8	10	ASAILLDTQY
TRBJ2-7	TRBV20-1	10	SAATGGYEQY
TRBJ2-3	TRBV20-1	11	SDGGTTRDTQY
TRBJ1-1	TRBV19	11	ASSMNRGQEAF
TRBJ2-5	TRBV2	13	ASSSGLAGQETQY
TRBJ2-7	TRBV5-1	13	ASGPSAGGSYEQY
TRBJ2-3	TRBV7-2	12	ASSRRTSTDTQY
TRBJ2-7	TRBV5-7	12	ASSRGRLSYEQY
TRBJ2-3	TRBV29-1	8	SGLTDTQY
TRBJ1-1	TRBV13	11	ASSLLEGTEAF
TRBJ2-2	TRBV28	14	ASTRPGTGYGGELF
TRBJ2-7	TRBV2	12	ASSVDRGAYEQY
TRBJ1-6	TRBV3-1	12	ASRPGQANSPLH
TRBJ1-5	TRBV19	12	ASVGAGVSQPQH
TRBJ2-7	TRBV4-1	13	ASSQDLPSVYEQY
TRBJ1-2	TRBV5-1	13	ASSSRGTGDYGYT
TRBJ2-7	TRBV2	10	ASSGPSYEQY
TRBJ2-7	TRBV29-1	13	SAQGSGTGRYEQY
TRBJ2-7	TRBV18	12	ASSPGLAPYEQY
TRBJ2-1	TRBV5-6	9	ASSLKYSQF
TRBJ1-5	TRBV20-1	9	SAGLGQPQH
TRBJ2-3	TRBV29-1	11	SVEGRSADTQY
TRBJ2-1	TRBV3-1	12	ASSQGSEGNEQF
TRBJ1-2	TRBV5-4	11	ASSSPGQHGYT
TRBJ1-6	TRBV6-1	16	ATTNTMAGSSYNSPLH
TRBJ2-1	TRBV6-2/TRBV6-3	10	AGSRGYNEQF
TRBJ1-4	TRBV20-1	13	SAKDRGSLGEKLF
TRBJ2-3	TRBV3-1	13	ASSQRAGVTDTQY
TRBJ2-7	TRBV3-1	13	ASSQGRLASYEQY